One and the same sample provided the 31 T cell receptor beta chains below, sequenced in a study of T cells in women clearing cervical HPV infection. Some clones are missing from TCRdb's copy, which holds only in-frame ones; the method was immunoSEQ multiplex PCR. The sample features more than 10,000 clones, with approximately 9.3% in its top ten. Material: blood buffy coat. All receptors derive from a woman aged 18-69 years with a cervical HPV16 infection that either progressed to CIN3+ or cleared (not recorded which).

Remarks on this clone: The CDR3 is cut off 3 residues early in the read; its end comes from the germline J gene. The chain joins TRBV20-1 to TRBJ2-2; TRBD1 aligns across 11 bases. The length of the CDR3 is 15 residues. The germline CDR1 and CDR2 sequences are DFQATT and SNEGSKA (reference sequence). V shed 1 base and J 6 bases; nucleotides not matched to a gene: 4. The CDR3 region is CSARAWGQGAGELFF. CDR3 DNA (partial): TGCAGTGCTAGAGCGTGGGGACAGGGGGCCGGGGAG.

With regard to this clone: The CDR3 goes on 3 residues after the read ends, and that part is filled in from the germline J gene. The chain is built from TRBV5-1 and TRBJ1-1; a possible D gene is TRBD1 (5 bases). The V end was cut by 6 bases, the J end by 0 bases, with 12 bases between. This CDR3 has 14 residues. The germline CDR1 and CDR2 sequences are SGHRS and YFSETQ. The part of the CDR3 DNA that was read is TGCGCCAGCACACACGAGACAGTGAACACTGAA. Protein: CASTHETVNTE. The full-length CDR3 reads as CASTHETVNTEAFF.

Note on this clone: The read is 3 residues too short to cover the CDR3 end, so that end is filled in from the germline J gene. V gene TRBV19 combines with J gene TRBJ1-5; 10 bases match TRBD1. V gave up 6 bases and J gave up 1 base; unmatched junction bases: 6. CDR1 and CDR2 (germline): LNHDA, SQIVND (reference sequence). The CDR3 is made up of 16 amino acids. The part of the CDR3 DNA that was read is TGTGCCAGTAGGGGGACAGGGGTTTGGAGCAATCAGCCC. Translation: CASRGTGVWSNQP. The CDR3 in its entirety is CASRGTGVWSNQPQHF.

The sequenced CDR3 bases are TGTGCCAGCAGCTTGCGTTCCAGGTCGAACACTGAA. This sequence encodes CASSLRSRSNTE. The CDR3 as a whole reads CASSLRSRSNTEAFF. The chain uses TRBV7-2 and TRBJ1-1; no definite D call. The sequence runs out 3 residues before the end of the CDR3; the remainder is reconstructed from the germline J gene. From germline, CDR1 is SGHTA and CDR2 FQGNSA. Trimming pared 3 bases from V and 1 base from J, leaving 12 bases between. The CDR3 is made up of 15 amino acids.

Turning to this clone: The read finishes 3 residues shy of the CDR3 end, and the germline J gene is used to complete it. This chain joins TRBV13 and TRBJ2-3; D possibly corresponds to TRBD1 (6 bases). Germline V gene data show CDR1 as PRHDT and CDR2 as FYEKMQ (reference sequence). The CDR3 is 18 residues long. The DNA read from the CDR3 is TGTGCCAGCAGCTTAGGCCTTCTTGTGGGGGCTGATCAAGAGACG. This encodes CASSLGLLVGADQET. The full CDR3 sequence reads CASSLGLLVGADQETQYF.

A remark on this clone: The CDR3 end lies 3 residues beyond the end of the read and is filled in from the germline J gene. The chain combines TRBV7-9 with TRBJ1-2; maybe TRBD1 (6 bases). This CDR3 has 15 residues. CDR1 SEHNR and CDR2 FQNEAQ come from the germline V gene (reference sequence). The CDR3 bases that were read are TGTGCCAGCAGCCTAACAGGGCGGCCCACAGATACC. This translates into CASSLTGRPTDT. The CDR3 in full is CASSLTGRPTDTYTF.

Of note for this clone: Read data end 3 residues before the CDR3 end; the end is taken from the germline J gene. The chain combines TRBV5-1 with TRBJ2-2; 10 bases are a match to TRBD1. The V gene's germline CDR1 is SGHRS and CDR2 YFSETQ. The length of the CDR3 is 15 residues. The CDR3 DNA, read in part, is TGCGCCAGCAGCTCGACAGGGGGCAGTGATGAAAAG. Amino acids: CASSSTGGSDEK. The CDR3 in its entirety is CASSSTGGSDEKLFF.

Regarding this clone: The CDR3 end falls 3 residues outside the read, so it is completed with the germline J gene. The chain combines TRBV12-3 or TRBV12-4 with TRBJ1-4; TRBD1 matches at 9 bases. CDR3 length: 14 amino acids. The V segment lost 6 bases and the J segment 6 bases; nucleotides outside the gene matches: 5. CDR3 DNA (partial): TGTGCCAGCAGGGACAGGGGCCCCCATGAAAAA. Translating gives CASRDRGPHEK. The CDR3 reads in full as CASRDRGPHEKLFF.

Concerning this clone: Read data end 3 residues before the CDR3 end; the end is taken from the germline J gene. V is TRBV3-1 (or the pseudogene TRBV3-2) and J is TRBJ2-3; D possibly matches TRBD1 or TRBD2 (6 bases each). The CDR3 length is 17 residues. The germline CDR1 and CDR2 sequences are LGHDT and YNNKEL (reference sequence). CDR3 amino acids: CASSPHGGGQGQETQYF. The part of the CDR3 DNA that was read is TGTGCCAGCAGCCCACACGGAGGAGGGCAGGGGCAAGAGACG.

A word on this clone: The read ends 3 residues shy of where the CDR3 ends; the end is completed using the germline J gene. The V call is TRBV6-2 or TRBV6-3, the J call TRBJ1-5, with TRBD1 matching 7 bases. CDR3 length: 13 amino acids. In germline, CDR1 is MNHEY, CDR2 SVGEGT. Trimming removed 6 bases from V and 8 bases from J; junction bases left unmatched: 7. The CDR3 bases that were read are TGTGCCAGCAGACCGACAGGGAGTGAGCCC. Protein sequence: CASRPTGSEP. The whole CDR3 sequence reads CASRPTGSEPQHF.

With regard to this clone: The read ends 3 residues early relative to the CDR3; the germline J gene fills the gap. The gene calls are TRBV30 and TRBJ1-6; possibly TRBD1 for D (6 bases). The CDR3 totals 13 residues. V lost 3 bases and J 9 bases, leaving 12 bases between the germline ends. Germline CDR1 and CDR2: GTSNPN and SVGIG (reference sequence). The CDR3 bases that were read are TGTGCCTGGAGACGGGGGGCTGGTTCACCC. It yields the protein CAWRRGAGSP. From start to end, the CDR3 is CAWRRGAGSPLHF.

To note about this clone: The read terminates 3 residues ahead of where the CDR3 ends, so the germline J gene completes it. The J gene is TRBJ2-7, the V gene TRBV5-5; TRBD2 is a possible D gene (5 bases). There are 15 residues in the CDR3. The V gene lost 4 bases and the J gene lost 3 bases, with 17 bases spanning the gap. CDR1 and CDR2 from the germline V gene are SGHKS and YYEKEE (reference sequence). CDR3 bases read: TGTGCCAGCAGCCCGGACTTTTTGCTGGACTACGAG. It codes for CASSPDFLLDYE. The CDR3 reads in full as CASSPDFLLDYEQYF.

CDR3 DNA (partial): TGTGCCAGCAGGTGGGACAGGGGGGGTGAC. It yields the protein CASRWDRGGD. The complete CDR3 reads CASRWDRGGDYTF. J is TRBJ1-2 and V is TRBV7-2; 11 nucleotides align to TRBD1. From the germline J gene comes the end of the CDR3, since the read stops 3 residues before it. The CDR3 has 13 residues. Germline V CDR1 and CDR2: SGHTA, FQGNSA.

This clone registers medium-sized (0.01 to 0.1%) by frequency. The missing CDR3 end, 3 residues past where the read stops, is filled in from the germline J gene. This chain uses TRBV7-8 with TRBJ2-7, with 12 bases that match TRBD2. The germline gives CDR1 SGHVS, CDR2 FQNEAQ. The ends lost 2 bases at V and 0 bases at J; junction bases unmatched: 8. CDR3 size: 18 residues. CDR3 DNA, as far as it was read: TGTGCCAGCAGCTTACGGTCTAGCGGGGGGGTAAACTCCTACGAG. It is translated as CASSLRSSGGVNSYE. The CDR3 in its entirety is CASSLRSSGGVNSYEQYF.

Remarks on this clone: Read coverage stops 3 residues before the CDR3 terminus; the germline J gene supplies the remainder. This chain links TRBV20-1 with TRBJ2-7; D gene unclear. Germline V gene data show CDR1 as DFQATT and CDR2 as SNEGSKA (reference sequence). This CDR3 contains 12 residues. Between the trimmed V and J ends, which lost 6 bases and 0 bases, there was a span of 9 bases. The part of the CDR3 DNA that was read is TGCAGTGCCGCGGAACGCTCCTACGAG. It translates to CSAAERSYE. The whole CDR3 sequence reads CSAAERSYEQYF.

As regards this clone: The read ends 3 residues early relative to the CDR3; the germline J gene fills the gap. The V call is TRBV5-1, the J call TRBJ2-1; 12 bases agree with TRBD1. The CDR3 has 14 residues. CDR1 and CDR2 from the germline V gene are SGHRS and YFSETQ. V was clipped by 6 bases and J by 8 bases; unmatched bases: 6. This CDR3 is CASNPGQGADEQFF. The CDR3 bases that were read are TGCGCCAGCAATCCGGGACAGGGGGCAGATGAG.

In the case of this clone: The CDR3 extends 3 residues past the end of the read, so its final part is completed from the germline J gene. The J gene is TRBJ2-3, the V gene TRBV5-1, with 12 nucleotides matching TRBD2. This CDR3 has 15 residues. The germline gives CDR1 SGHRS, CDR2 YFSETQ. J was trimmed by 0 bases and V by 6 bases; bases with no gene match: 2. The CDR3 protein is CASKTSGGSTDTQYF. The CDR3 DNA, read in part, is TGCGCCAGCAAGACTAGCGGGGGAAGCACAGATACG.

For this clone: The sequence runs out 3 residues before the end of the CDR3; the remainder is reconstructed from the germline J gene. This chain joins TRBV19 and TRBJ1-1; D perhaps matches TRBD1 (6 bases). Between the trimmed V and J ends, which lost 5 bases and 5 bases, there was a span of 15 bases. CDR3 length equals 14 residues. Germline assignment: CDR1 LNHDA and CDR2 SQIVND (reference sequence). CDR3: CASSSRGGSTEAFF. CDR3 DNA (partial): TGTGCCAGTAGTTCCAGGGGAGGCAGTACTGAA.

Of note for this clone: The observed sequence ends 3 residues before the CDR3 terminus, with the missing tail filled in from the germline J gene. The rearrangement links TRBV7-9 to TRBJ2-2, with 7 bases aligning to TRBD1. This CDR3 has 14 amino acids. CDR1 is SEHNR and CDR2 is FQNEAQ in the germline V gene (reference sequence). CDR3 region: CASSPDRDPEKLFF. The sequenced CDR3 bases are TGTGCCAGCAGCCCTGACAGGGACCCTGAAAAG. Supplemented by reference TRBV7-9 and TRBJ2-2, the full variable domain reads DTGVSQNPRHKITKRGQNVTFRCDPISEHNRLYWYRQTLGQGPEFLTYFQNEAQLEKSRLLSDRFSAERPKGSFSTLEIQRTEQGDSAMYLCASSPDRDPEKLFFGEGSRLTVL.

Partial CDR3 DNA: TGCAGTGCTAGAGACTGGGGCCGGCAAGAGACG. It translates to CSARDWGRQET. The entire CDR3 is CSARDWGRQETQYF. The chain is built from TRBV20-1 and TRBJ2-3, with D perhaps matching TRBD1 (5 bases). The CDR3 end lies 3 residues beyond the end of the read and is filled in from the germline J gene. Germline V CDR1 and CDR2: DFQATT, SNEGSKA (reference sequence). This CDR3 contains 14 residues.

In the case of this clone: The read gets to within 3 residues of the CDR3 end, and the germline J gene fills in the rest. This rearrangement joins TRBV19 to TRBJ2-1, with 9 bases matching TRBD1. Germline loops: CDR1 LNHDA, CDR2 SQIVND (reference sequence). CDR3 length: 14 amino acids. The V gene end was trimmed by 5 bases and the J gene end by 9 bases; junction bases not matched to a gene: 8. The covered CDR3 bases are TGTGCCAGTAGTGACGGACAGGGGATCCGTGAG. Its protein product is CASSDGQGIRE. The full CDR3 is CASSDGQGIREQFF.

As regards this clone: The read ends 3 residues early relative to the CDR3; the germline J gene fills the gap. The chain is built from TRBV19 and TRBJ2-2; the match to TRBD2 covers 7 bases. The CDR3 sequence is 18 residues long. Germline V gene sequence: CDR1 LNHDA, CDR2 SQIVND (reference sequence). CDR3 loop: CASNSLARWISGANVLFF. CDR3 DNA, as far as it was read: TGTGCCAGTAACTCACTAGCGCGATGGATTTCTGGGGCCAACGTG.

In regard to this clone: The read is 3 residues too short to cover the CDR3 end, so that end is filled in from the germline J gene. The chain has TRBV5-1 and TRBJ2-3; perhaps TRBD2 as D (6 bases). Germline V CDR1 and CDR2: SGHRS, YFSETQ. Deletions cut 7 bases from V and 6 bases from J, with 18 bases between. CDR3 length: 14 amino acids. The CDR3 bases that were read are TGCGCCAGCCGCGGAGGGACTTCTGCGGATACG. Translation gives CASRGGTSADT. The CDR3 as a whole reads CASRGGTSADTQYF.

As for this clone: The read falls 3 residues short of the CDR3 end, and the missing part is taken from the germline J gene. The chain joins TRBV20-1 to TRBJ2-7; perhaps TRBD2 as D (6 bases). Germline V gives CDR1 DFQATT, CDR2 SNEGSKA (reference sequence). The CDR3 runs to 13 residues. V was pared by 3 bases and J by 2 bases, with 11 bases between. The part of the CDR3 DNA that was read is TGCAGTGCTAGGGGCGGGGTCCCCTACGAG. As protein: CSARGGVPYE. The complete CDR3 protein is CSARGGVPYEQYF.

This clone is deemed medium-sized by its frequency. The sequence runs out 3 residues before the end of the CDR3; the remainder is reconstructed from the germline J gene. V gene TRBV20-1 combines with J gene TRBJ1-2; a possible D gene is TRBD1 (5 bases). The CDR3 is made up of 14 amino acids. Germline CDR1 is DFQATT and CDR2 is SNEGSKA (reference sequence). CDR3 DNA, as far as it was read: TGCAGTGCCACAATACCCGACAGAATCGGGGGC. The encoded protein is CSATIPDRIGG. The whole CDR3 region reads CSATIPDRIGGYTF.

Points on this clone: The read falls 3 residues short of the CDR3 end, and the missing part is taken from the germline J gene. The chain links TRBV5-1 to TRBJ2-5; a possible D gene is TRBD2 (6 bases). The CDR3 is 14 amino acids. Trimming took off 0 bases at V and 2 bases at J, with 8 bases between the two ends. Germline-derived CDR1 and CDR2 are SGHRS and YFSETQ. The sequenced CDR3 bases are TGCGCCAGCAGCTTGGAGGCGGGGCAAGAGACC. This sequence encodes CASSLEAGQET. The complete CDR3 protein is CASSLEAGQETQYF.

Note on this clone: Coverage ceases 3 residues before the CDR3 finishes, and the germline J gene fills in the end. The rearrangement joins TRBV19 to TRBJ2-7; 9 nucleotides match TRBD1. Losses at the gene ends were 6 bases for V and 2 bases for J; bases not matched to a gene: 5. The CDR3 has 14 residues. Germline assignment: CDR1 LNHDA and CDR2 SQIVND (reference sequence). The chain's CDR3 is CASSPGQGTYEQYF. The DNA read from the CDR3 is TGTGCCAGTAGCCCGGGACAGGGAACCTACGAG. Using reference TRBV19 and TRBJ2-7 for the parts outside the CDR3, the full variable domain is DGGITQSPKYLFRKEGQNVTLSCEQNLNHDAMYWYRQDPGQGLRLIYYSQIVNDFQKGDIAEGYSVSREKKESFPLTVTSAQKNPTAFYLCASSPGQGTYEQYFGPGTRLTVT.

Of note for this clone: The DNA ends 3 residues before the CDR3 does, and the rest of the CDR3 is filled in from the germline J gene. J is TRBJ2-3 and V is TRBV6-2 or TRBV6-3, with 8 nucleotides matching TRBD1. V lost 4 bases, J lost 2 bases, and 5 bases stayed unmatched. The CDR3 extends over 15 amino acids. Germline V gene sequence: CDR1 MNHEY, CDR2 SVGEGT. The CDR3 DNA, read in part, is TGTGCCAGCAGTTCACAGGGGGGTTTCACAGATACG. Protein product: CASSSQGGFTDT. The entire CDR3 is CASSSQGGFTDTQYF.

Remarks on this clone: The read ends 3 residues early relative to the CDR3; the germline J gene fills the gap. This sequence joins TRBV6-2 or TRBV6-3 and TRBJ1-6, with 11 bases that match TRBD1. The CDR3 consists of 16 residues. CDR1 is MNHEY and CDR2 is SVGEGT in the germline V gene. The V segment lost 6 bases and the J segment 12 bases; nucleotides outside the gene matches: 13. The CDR3 DNA, read in part, is TGTGCCAGCAGGACCCCCCGGACAGGGGGCAATGAACCC. Translation: CASRTPRTGGNEP. The whole CDR3 region reads CASRTPRTGGNEPLHF.

Details on this clone: The read gets to within 3 residues of the CDR3 end, and the germline J gene fills in the rest. V usage is TRBV20-1 and J usage is TRBJ1-4; 9 bases match TRBD1. This CDR3 is built from 14 residues. The V gene end was trimmed by 3 bases and the J gene end by 7 bases; junction bases not matched to a gene: 6. Germline-derived CDR1 and CDR2 are DFQATT and SNEGSKA (reference sequence). The covered CDR3 bases are TGCAGTGCTAGGACAGGGGGTGGTGGTGAAAAA. It yields the protein CSARTGGGGEK. The CDR3 in full is CSARTGGGGEKLFF.

This clone is labeled medium-sized based on frequency. The CDR3 extends 3 residues past the end of the read, so its final part is completed from the germline J gene. The chain combines TRBV7-2 with TRBJ2-3; D uncertain. The germline V gene encodes CDR1 SGHTA and CDR2 FQGNSA. The CDR3 runs 16 residues. V was trimmed by 0 bases and J by 0 bases, leaving 10 bases between them. The chain's CDR3 is CASSLAVGLSTDTQYF. The sequenced CDR3 bases are TGTGCCAGCAGCTTAGCGGTCGGTCTAAGCACAGATACG.